Sequencing of this T cell receptor (beta chain) was carried out in a study of blood T cell repertoires in COVID-19. About the research overall: The United States, Italy and Spain provided the acute and convalescent COVID-19 samples.

The CDR3 has 16 residues. The J segment lost 2 bases and the V segment lost 4 bases, leaving 8 bases of the junction unmatched. Per the germline V gene, CDR1 is ENHRY and CDR2 is SYGVKD. Sequencing used immunoSEQ multiplex PCR; TCRdb keeps in-frame clones, though not all of them. The table shows about 180,000 clones, with about 84% occurring only once. Enrolled during active infection, Seattle patients were then followed longitudinally. Sequencing used peripheral blood. The sequence was obtained from an older person with COVID-19, enrolled during active disease. This chain joins TRBV10-3 and TRBJ1-1; 9 positions agree with TRBD1. CDR3 coding DNA: TGTGCCATCAGTGTGAAAGGACAGGGGCCAAACACTGAAGCTTTCTTT. This sequence encodes CAISVKGQGPNTEAFF.